This passage covers 10 T cell receptor beta chains from one sample sequenced in a study of molecular identifiers for immune sequencing clone quantification. TCRdb processed the PCR reads anew with MiXCR; each CDR3 protein has one entry. The sample contains about 330,000 distinct CDR3 sequences, roughly a quarter of which appear only once. Sequenced sample: naive CD8+ T cells from blood, with Jurkat cell RNA spiked in. Indicated subset: FACS-sorted CD8+CD4-CCR7+CD45RA+ naive T cells. These receptors all stem from a human donor in good health. Some libraries in this study had Jurkat cell RNA spiked in.

The sample holds many counts of this clonotype. The chain joins TRBV9 to TRBJ2-7; TRBD2 matches 7 bases. CDR3 length equals 15 residues. Germline V gives CDR1 SGDLS, CDR2 YYNGEE. J gave up 5 bases and V 3 bases, and 11 bases lay outside the gene matches. CDR3 sequence reads: CASSGPGGSPHEQYF. The CDR3 region has the DNA TGTGCCAGCAGCGGCCCGGGGGGATCCCCCCACGAGCAGTACTTC. The full variable domain, rest sourced from reference TRBV9 and TRBJ2-7, is DSGVTQTPKHLITATGQRVTLRCSPRSGDLSVYWYQQSLDQGLQFLIQYYNGEERAKGNILERFSAQQFPDLHSELNLSSLELGDSALYFCASSGPGGSPHEQYFGPGTRLTVT.

V gene TRBV4-3 combines with J gene TRBJ1-1; no firm D call. V was clipped by 0 bases and J by 0 bases, with 14 bases between them. CDR1 is LGHNA and CDR2 is YSLEER in the germline V gene. This CDR3 has 17 residues. CDR3 protein: CASSQDLADYMNTEAFF. The CDR3 DNA is TGCGCCAGCAGCCAAGATCTGGCAGATTATATGAACACTGAAGCTTTCTTT.

This clonotype was seen more than once but under ten times. This chain connects TRBV28 to TRBJ2-5; 9 positions agree with TRBD2. V was clipped by 2 bases and J by 1 base; unmatched bases: 5. CDR3 length: 16 amino acids. Per the germline V gene, CDR1 is MDHEN and CDR2 is SYDVKM. CDR3 sequence (DNA): TGTGCCAGCAGTTTAGGGGCGGGAGGGCCCCAAGAGACCCAGTACTTC. Protein product: CASSLGAGGPQETQYF. The variable domain in full, completed from reference TRBV28 and TRBJ2-5, reads DVKVTQSSRYLVKRTGEKVFLECVQDMDHENMFWYRQDPGLGLRLIYFSYDVKMKEKGDIPEGYSVSREKKERFSLILESASTNQTSMYLCASSLGAGGPQETQYFGPGTRLLVL.

This clonotype was seen a single time. This chain connects TRBV15 to TRBJ2-1, with 9 bases aligning to TRBD2. The CDR3 is 17 residues long. V dropped 3 bases and J dropped 9; count of bases not matched to a gene: 15. Germline V lookup: CDR1 LNHNV, CDR2 YYDKDF (reference sequence). CDR3 bases: TGTGCCACCAGCAGCGAGCGGGGCGGGGGGGCCTTCGGTGAGCAGTTCTTC. Translation: CATSSERGGGAFGEQFF.

The V gene is TRBV19, the J gene TRBJ2-7; 7 bases agree with TRBD1. The CDR3 is made up of 16 amino acids. J lost 3 bases, V lost 3 bases, and 11 bases had no gene match. CDR1 is LNHDA, CDR2 SQIVND, per germline (reference sequence). CDR3 residues: CASSIAPAGGNYEQYF. CDR3 nucleotides: TGTGCCAGTAGTATTGCTCCGGCAGGGGGAAACTACGAGCAGTACTTC. Full variable domain (outside the CDR3, taken from reference TRBV19 and TRBJ2-7): DGGITQSPKYLFRKEGQNVTLSCEQNLNHDAMYWYRQDPGQGLRLIYYSQIVNDFQKGDIAEGYSVSREKKESFPLTVTSAQKNPTAFYLCASSIAPAGGNYEQYFGPGTRLTVT.

V gene TRBV6-6 combines with J gene TRBJ2-1; 7 positions agree with TRBD1. This CDR3 spans 17 amino acids. Trimming at V came to 0 bases and at J to 6 bases, leaving 11 bases not matched to a gene. Germline CDR1 reads MNHNY; CDR2 reads SVGAGI (reference sequence). The CDR3 loop is CASSYSGRGQAGNEQFF. The CDR3 nucleotides are TGTGCCAGCAGTTACTCGGGGAGAGGACAGGCGGGCAATGAGCAGTTCTTC.

This chain connects TRBV4-1 to TRBJ2-7, with D perhaps TRBD1 (5 bases). Germline V gene data show CDR1 as MGHRA and CDR2 as YSYEKL. V lost 1 base and J lost 3, with 16 bases in between. The CDR3 has 16 residues. The CDR3 region is CASSQVGLGHIYEQYF. In DNA form, the CDR3 reads TGCGCCAGCAGCCAAGTGGGGCTAGGACACATCTACGAGCAGTACTTC.

This clonotype showed up many times. The chain carries TRBV4-1 and TRBJ2-3; weak D call: TRBD2 (5 bases). Trimming stripped 10 bases from V and 8 bases from J, with 16 bases between. From germline, CDR1 is MGHRA and CDR2 YSYEKL. The length of the CDR3 is 12 residues. CDR3 DNA: TGCGCCACCCACTACGGGGAAGGTACGCAGTATTTT. Its protein is CATHYGEGTQYF.

The J gene is TRBJ2-7, the V gene TRBV5-1, with 7 nucleotides matching TRBD1. V lost 4 bases and J lost 3; bases outside the gene matches: 7. The CDR3 is 14 residues long. Germline CDR1 is SGHRS and CDR2 is YFSETQ. CDR3 in DNA: TGCGCCAGCAGCCAGACAGGGTTTAGCTACGAGCAGTACTTC. It encodes CASSQTGFSYEQYF.

J is TRBJ2-1 and V is TRBV5-3; D ambiguous. TRBV5-3 is sorted into the ORF group, with uncertain function. The CDR3 runs 15 residues. Trimming removed 10 bases at V and 0 bases at J, with 17 bases between. Here the CDR3 reads CAGSPQRSSYNEQFF. The CDR3 region has the DNA TGTGCCGGCAGCCCGCAGAGAAGCTCCTACAATGAGCAGTTCTTC.